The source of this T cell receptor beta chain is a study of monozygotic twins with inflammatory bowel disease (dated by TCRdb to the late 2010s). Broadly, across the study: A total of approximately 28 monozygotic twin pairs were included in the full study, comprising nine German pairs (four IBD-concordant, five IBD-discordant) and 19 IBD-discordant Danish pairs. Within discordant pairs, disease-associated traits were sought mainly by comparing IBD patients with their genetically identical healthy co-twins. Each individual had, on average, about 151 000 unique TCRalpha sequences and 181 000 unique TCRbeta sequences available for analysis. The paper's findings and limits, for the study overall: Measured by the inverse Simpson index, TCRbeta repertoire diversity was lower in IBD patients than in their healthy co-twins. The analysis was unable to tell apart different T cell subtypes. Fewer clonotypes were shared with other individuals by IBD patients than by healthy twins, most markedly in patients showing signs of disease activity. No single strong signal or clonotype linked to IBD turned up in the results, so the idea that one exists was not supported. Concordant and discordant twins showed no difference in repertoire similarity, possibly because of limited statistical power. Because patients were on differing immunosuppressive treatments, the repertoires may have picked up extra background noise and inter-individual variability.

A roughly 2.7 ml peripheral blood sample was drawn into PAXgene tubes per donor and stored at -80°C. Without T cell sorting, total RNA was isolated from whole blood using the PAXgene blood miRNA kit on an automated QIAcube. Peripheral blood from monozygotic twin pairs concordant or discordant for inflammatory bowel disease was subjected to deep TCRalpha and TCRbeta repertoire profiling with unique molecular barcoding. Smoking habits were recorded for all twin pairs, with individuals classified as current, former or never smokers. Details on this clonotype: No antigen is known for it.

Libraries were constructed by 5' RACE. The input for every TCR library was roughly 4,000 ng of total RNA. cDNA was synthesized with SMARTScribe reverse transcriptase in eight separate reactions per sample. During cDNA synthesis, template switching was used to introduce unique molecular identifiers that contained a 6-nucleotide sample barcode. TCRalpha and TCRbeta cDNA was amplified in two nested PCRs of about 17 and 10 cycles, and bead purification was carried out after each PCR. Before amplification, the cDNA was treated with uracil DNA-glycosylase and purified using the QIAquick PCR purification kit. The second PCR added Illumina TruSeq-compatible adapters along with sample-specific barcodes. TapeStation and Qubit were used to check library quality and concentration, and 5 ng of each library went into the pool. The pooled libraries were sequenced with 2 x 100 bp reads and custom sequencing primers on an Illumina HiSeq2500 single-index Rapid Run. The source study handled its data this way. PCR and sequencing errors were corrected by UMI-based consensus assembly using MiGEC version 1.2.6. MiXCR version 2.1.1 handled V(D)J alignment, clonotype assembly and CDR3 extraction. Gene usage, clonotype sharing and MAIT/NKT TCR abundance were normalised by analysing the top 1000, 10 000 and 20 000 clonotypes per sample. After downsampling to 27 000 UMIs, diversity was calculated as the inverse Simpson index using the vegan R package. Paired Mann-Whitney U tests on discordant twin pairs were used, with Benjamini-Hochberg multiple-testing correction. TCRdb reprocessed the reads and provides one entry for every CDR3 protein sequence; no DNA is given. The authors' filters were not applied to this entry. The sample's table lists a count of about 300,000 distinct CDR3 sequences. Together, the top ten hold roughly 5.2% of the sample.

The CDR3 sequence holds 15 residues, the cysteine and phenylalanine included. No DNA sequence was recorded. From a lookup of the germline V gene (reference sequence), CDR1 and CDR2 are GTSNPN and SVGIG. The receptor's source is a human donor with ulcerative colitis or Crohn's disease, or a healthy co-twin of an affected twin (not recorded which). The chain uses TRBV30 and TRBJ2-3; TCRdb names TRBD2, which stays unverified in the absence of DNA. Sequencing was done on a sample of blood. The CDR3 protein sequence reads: CAWSVGLANTDTQYF.